A selection of T cell receptor beta chains follows, all from one sample in a study of blood T cell repertoires in COVID-19. TCRdb's table, derived via immunoSEQ multiplex PCR, lists solely in-frame clones and lacks some. The sample has about 300,000 clones, around 86% seen once. Sequencing input: peripheral blood. These receptors came from a human donor in a cohort sampled during active COVID-19. The CDR3 runs from the conserved cysteine through the conserved F or W. Fields, in order: D gene, J gene, clone size, CDR3 length, V gene, CDR3 DNA, CDR3 protein. D genes are given only for firm matches. The size of a clone is reported for some rows only, either as once, few or many, or as a class for expanded clones.

>NA|TRBJ2-2|NA|13|TRBV12-3/TRBV12-4
TGTGCCAGCAGTTTCGTACGGGCCGGGGAGCTGTTTTTT
CASSFVRAGELFF
>NA|TRBJ2-2|NA|15|TRBV19
TGTGCCAGTAGTCCGGCTAGTCTGAACACCGGGGAGCTGTTTTTT
CASSPASLNTGELFF
>NA|TRBJ2-7|NA|14|TRBV15
TGTGCCACCCGCCGGGACTTCCTAACCTACGAGCAGTACTTC
CATRRDFLTYEQYF
>TRBD1|TRBJ1-1|few|14|TRBV18
TGTGCCAGCTCACCCCTAAACGACAGGGTAACAGCTTTCTTT
CASSPLNDRVTAFF
>NA|TRBJ2-7|NA|14|TRBV7-3
TGTGCCAGCAGCTTAGCGGGCCCTCCCTACGAGCAGTACTTC
CASSLAGPPYEQYF
>NA|TRBJ2-7|NA|13|TRBV5-4
TGTGCCAGCAGCTTGGAGCAGAGGGAAGGGCAGTACTTC
CASSLEQREGQYF
>NA|TRBJ2-5|once|14|TRBV9
TGTGCCAGCAGCCCCGGACACCACCAAGAGACCCAGTACTTC
CASSPGHHQETQYF
>TRBD2|TRBJ2-1|NA|16|TRBV5-1
TGCGCCAGCAGCTTGGATTCTCCTAGCGGGATCAATGAGCAGTTCTTC
CASSLDSPSGINEQFF
>TRBD2|TRBJ2-2|NA|16|TRBV15
TGTGCCACCAGCAGGGGGACTAGCGAGAACACCGGGGAGCTGTTTTTT
CATSRGTSENTGELFF
>TRBD2|TRBJ2-3|NA|13|TRBV10-2
TGCGCCAGCGGGGGACTAGCGGGGAATACGCAGTATTTT
CASGGLAGNTQYF
>NA|TRBJ2-1|NA|15|TRBV5-1
TGCGCCAGCAGAACCGGACCCGGGAAATACAATGAGCAGTTCTTC
CASRTGPGKYNEQFF
>NA|TRBJ2-7|NA|12|TRBV27
TGTGCCAGCAGCACAAGAAACTACGAGCAGTACTTC
CASSTRNYEQYF
>NA|TRBJ2-2|few|13|TRBV3-1/TRBV3-2
TGTGCCAGCAGCCAGACAGGGAGGGGGGAGCTGTTTTTT
CASSQTGRGELFF
>TRBD1|TRBJ2-1|NA|15|TRBV5-1
TGCGCCAGCAGCGGGACAGGTCAGGAATGGGATGAGCAGTTCTTC
CASSGTGQEWDEQFF
>NA|TRBJ2-5|NA|12|TRBV28
TGTGCCGCCACAGGGATGGAAGAGACCCAGTACTTC
CAATGMEETQYF
>NA|TRBJ1-4|NA|14|TRBV18
TGTGCCAGCTCACCTCGGACAGTGGATGAAAAACTGTTTTTT
CASSPRTVDEKLFF
>NA|TRBJ1-2|NA|13|TRBV29-1
TGCAGCGTTGAAGATAGCCTCCCCTATGGCTACACCTTC
CSVEDSLPYGYTF
>TRBD1|TRBJ2-7|NA|14|TRBV3-1/TRBV3-2
TGTGCCAGCAGTCCCGGGACAGGCTACTACGAGCAGTACTTC
CASSPGTGYYEQYF
>NA|TRBJ2-2|NA|17|TRBV7-8
TGTGCCAGCAGCACTACTCTCGCTCGGTGGAACACCGGGGAGCTGTTTTTT
CASSTTLARWNTGELFF
>NA|TRBJ1-5|NA|13|TRBV18
TGTGCCAGCTCAAACCAGGGGAGTCAGCCCCAGCATTTT
CASSNQGSQPQHF
>NA|TRBJ2-2|NA|13|TRBV6-6
TGTGCCAGCAGACGCGAGGGGGCCGGGGAGCTGTTTTTT
CASRREGAGELFF
>TRBD1|TRBJ2-1|NA|13|TRBV10-3
TGTGCCAGAAGTAAGGACAGGGTCTCGGAGCAGTTCTTC
CARSKDRVSEQFF
>NA|TRBJ2-7|NA|14|TRBV28
TGTGCCAGCAGTTTGGGGAGGATCTTCTACGAGCAGTACTTC
CASSLGRIFYEQYF
>NA|TRBJ2-6|NA|14|TRBV13
TGTGCCAGCAGCCTCTCGTCTGGGGCCAACGTCCTGACTTTC
CASSLSSGANVLTF
>NA|TRBJ1-1|NA|14|TRBV27
TGTGCCAGCGGATCGGGACAAGTGAACACTGAAGCTTTCTTT
CASGSGQVNTEAFF
>TRBD1|TRBJ1-2|few|15|TRBV6-1
TGTGCCAGCAGTGAAGGGGGGGCAGGGGGCTATGGCTACACCTTC
CASSEGGAGGYGYTF
>NA|TRBJ1-1|few|11|TRBV14
TGTGCCAGCAGCCTGGGGGGGGTGGCTTTCTTT
CASSLGGVAFF
>TRBD2|TRBJ2-7|NA|14|TRBV5-8
TGTGCCAGCAGCCTAGCTAGCGGGAGACACGAGCAGTACTTC
CASSLASGRHEQYF
>NA|TRBJ2-2|NA|16|TRBV7-9
TGTGCCAGCAGCGGACCGACAGTGGGATACACCGGGGAGCTGTTTTTT
CASSGPTVGYTGELFF
>NA|TRBJ2-7|once|12|TRBV29-1
TGCAGCGTCGGACGGGGTCCCTACGAGCAGTACTTC
CSVGRGPYEQYF
>TRBD2|TRBJ2-5|once|17|TRBV7-8
TGTGCCAGCAGCTTATCCCCGGGACTAGCGGGAGACGAGACCCAGTACTTC
CASSLSPGLAGDETQYF
>TRBD1|TRBJ1-2|NA|17|TRBV24-1
TGTGCCACCAGTGACCCGAACCCATTGACAGGGGACTATGGCTACACCTTC
CATSDPNPLTGDYGYTF
>TRBD2|TRBJ2-3|NA|17|TRBV15
TGTGCCACCAGCAGAGTAACGGGGAGGGTATACGCAGATACGCAGTATTTT
CATSRVTGRVYADTQYF
>NA|TRBJ2-6|once|15|TRBV30
TGTGCCTGGAGTGTAACAGTCTCTGGGGCCAACGTCCTGACTTTC
CAWSVTVSGANVLTF
>NA|TRBJ2-7|NA|14|TRBV10-3
TGTGCCATCAGTATGGGCCTGACTAGATACGAGCAGTACTTC
CAISMGLTRYEQYF
>TRBD2|TRBJ2-3|NA|13|TRBV5-1
TGCGCCAGCAGCCCTGGACTAGGAGATACGCAGTATTTT
CASSPGLGDTQYF
>TRBD2|TRBJ2-1|NA|14|TRBV18
TGTGCCAGCTCCGCGGCGGGAGGGCACAATGAGCAGTTCTTC
CASSAAGGHNEQFF
>TRBD1|TRBJ2-1|NA|16|TRBV10-2
TGCGCCAGCAGTGAGTCAGGACAGGGGGCGCGGAATGAGCAGTTCTTC
CASSESGQGARNEQFF
>TRBD2|TRBJ2-1|few|17|TRBV15
TGTGCCACCAGCAGACGAGCGGGAGTTCGAGGGAAAAATGAGCAGTTCTTC
CATSRRAGVRGKNEQFF
>TRBD2|TRBJ2-3|NA|15|TRBV19
TGTGCCAGTAGTCGAGCGGGGCGGCGCACAGATACGCAGTATTTT
CASSRAGRRTDTQYF
>NA|TRBJ1-6|NA|16|TRBV6-5
TGTGCCAGCAGTTACTCGTCAGGGGTAGGTGGCTCACCCCTCCACTTT
CASSYSSGVGGSPLHF
>TRBD1|TRBJ2-2|few|16|TRBV7-3
TGTGCCAGCAGCCCCCCCGGACAGGGTAACACCGGGGAGCTGTTTTTT
CASSPPGQGNTGELFF
>NA|TRBJ1-1|once|14|TRBV6-5
TGTGCCAGCAGTCTCCAACAGACGAACACTGAAGCTTTCTTT
CASSLQQTNTEAFF
>TRBD1|TRBJ1-1|NA|13|TRBV6-2/TRBV6-3
TGTGCCAGCAGCCGTCACCGGGACAGTGAAGCTTTCTTT
CASSRHRDSEAFF
>NA|TRBJ2-3|few|16|TRBV7-2
TGTGCCAGCAGCTTACGATTCGGCGGAAGCACAGATACGCAGTATTTT
CASSLRFGGSTDTQYF
>TRBD2|TRBJ2-5|NA|14|TRBV15
TGTGCCACCACCACACGCAGCGGGAGCGAGACCCAGTACTTC
CATTTRSGSETQYF
>NA|TRBJ1-4|NA|14|TRBV7-9
TGTGCCAGCAGCTTAAACGACTTTAATGAAAAACTGTTTTTT
CASSLNDFNEKLFF
>NA|TRBJ1-1|NA|13|TRBV7-3
TGTGCCAGCAGCCAAACTCCGAACACTGAAGCTTTCTTT
CASSQTPNTEAFF
>TRBD1|TRBJ1-2|NA|14|TRBV9
TGTGCCAGCAGCGTCGGGACAGGGGATTATGGCTACACCTTC
CASSVGTGDYGYTF
>TRBD1|TRBJ1-2|NA|14|TRBV28
TGTGCCAGTTCCCGGGACAGCACTAACTATGGCTACACCTTC
CASSRDSTNYGYTF
>TRBD2|TRBJ2-3|NA|17|TRBV13
TGTGCCAGCAGCTTACTAGCGGGAGTTAATAGCACAGATACGCAGTATTTT
CASSLLAGVNSTDTQYF
>NA|TRBJ1-6|once|15|TRBV27
TGTGCCAGCAGTTGGGGAGCTACCTTAAATTCACCCCTCCACTTT
CASSWGATLNSPLHF
>NA|TRBJ1-1|NA|16|TRBV7-9
TGTGCCAGCAGCCCAGAGGGCACAGATAGAAACACTGAAGCTTTCTTT
CASSPEGTDRNTEAFF
>NA|TRBJ2-1|NA|11|TRBV20-1
TGCAGTGCCAGGATAAAGAATGAGCAGTTCTTC
CSARIKNEQFF
>TRBD1|TRBJ1-2|NA|15|TRBV9
TGTGCCAGCAGCGCGAGGGACAGACCTAACTATGGCTACACCTTC
CASSARDRPNYGYTF